This T cell receptor beta chain was sequenced for a study of shared clonotypes between healthy human individuals. The germline V gene encodes CDR1 MNHEY and CDR2 SVGAGI. The CDR3 loop spans 15 amino acids. V trimming: 1 base; J trimming: 9 bases; junction bases outside the gene matches: 5. Generated by immunoSEQ multiplex PCR, the TCRdb table keeps only in-frame clones and is missing some. The table has some 550,000 clones, roughly 97% seen once. V and J are TRBV6-5 and TRBJ2-1, with 11 bases lining up with TRBD2. Sequenced sample: naive CD4+ T cells sorted from blood. Subset specified: CD45RA+ positively selected. The TCR was taken from a woman younger than 45 in good health. The CDR3 is CASSYLLAGAGEQFF. For the CDR3, the DNA is TGTGCCAGCAGTTACTTACTAGCGGGAGCCGGTGAGCAGTTCTTC.